This is a list of T cell receptor beta chains from one sample in a study of shared clonotypes between healthy human individuals. The protocol was immunoSEQ multiplex PCR, while the TCRdb copy is restricted to in-frame clones and leaves out a portion. Of millions of clones listed, around 93% are singletons. Source material: naive CD8+ T cells from PBMCs. These receptors were taken from a man younger than 30 in good health. Some clones in this sample may be carry-over from other donors' samples. Each CDR3 is given with its conserved first and last residue. The D gene is left open where the match is weak. Clone size is not always given. Where it is, it says once, few, many or a class for expanded clones.

TRBD1	TRBV6-6	TRBJ1-1	NA	CASSLGGTELQAFF	TGTGCCAGCAGTTTAGGGGGGACAGAATTACAAGCTTTCTTT
NA	TRBV4-3	TRBJ2-3	NA	CASSQDRLSTDTQYF	TGCGCCAGCAGCCAAGATCGATTAAGCACAGATACGCAGTATTTT
NA	TRBV6-1	TRBJ2-6	NA	CATSSGANVLTF	TGTGCCACCTCCTCCGGGGCCAACGTCCTGACTTTC
NA	TRBV19	TRBJ2-1	NA	CASRGFKGQFF	TGTGCCAGTAGGGGATTTAAGGGACAGTTCTTC
NA	TRBV6-5	TRBJ1-2	NA	CASSYGGGINGYTF	TGTGCCAGCAGTTACGGGGGCGGAATCAATGGCTACACCTTC
NA	TRBV15	TRBJ2-1	NA	CATSRAASWEQFF	TGTGCCACCAGCAGAGCTGCGAGTTGGGAGCAGTTCTTC
NA	TRBV11-2	TRBJ2-2	NA	CASSFWDKNTGELFF	TGTGCCAGCAGCTTCTGGGACAAGAACACCGGGGAGCTGTTTTTT
NA	TRBV7-9	TRBJ2-2	NA	CASSSNVWVAVPGTGELFF	TGTGCCAGCAGCTCCAACGTGTGGGTAGCGGTACCGGGGACCGGGGAGCTGTTTTTT
TRBD2	TRBV9	TRBJ2-7	NA	CASSEGRDYEQYF	TGTGCCAGCAGCGAGGGGAGGGACTACGAGCAGTACTTC
NA	TRBV6-1	TRBJ1-1	once	CASPLTAGNTEAFF	TGTGCCAGCCCCTTAACGGCGGGGAACACTGAAGCTTTCTTT
NA	TRBV11-2	TRBJ1-2	NA	CASSLDLGSYGYTF	TGTGCCAGCAGCTTAGATCTGGGAAGCTATGGCTACACCTTC
NA	TRBV4-2	TRBJ2-7	NA	CASSQGLRQAGEQYF	TGTGCCAGCAGCCAAGGCTTAAGACAGGCGGGAGAGCAGTACTTC
TRBD1	TRBV28	TRBJ1-5	NA	CASSLGDRVQPQHF	TGTGCCAGCAGTTTAGGAGACAGGGTTCAGCCCCAGCATTTT
TRBD1	TRBV11-2	TRBJ2-1	NA	CASRHRGDYNEQFF	TGTGCCAGCAGGCACAGGGGAGATTACAATGAGCAGTTCTTC
NA	TRBV21-1	TRBJ2-1	NA	CASNSGGDRREMNEQFF	TGTGCCAGCAACAGCGGGGGGGACAGAAGGGAAATGAACGAGCAGTTCTTC
NA	TRBV27	TRBJ2-3	NA	CASGDVPDTQYF	TGTGCCAGCGGGGATGTCCCAGATACGCAGTATTTT
NA	TRBV27	TRBJ2-3	NA	CASSLSVGSDTQYF	TGTGCCAGCAGTTTATCTGTGGGTTCCGATACGCAGTATTTT
NA	TRBV18	TRBJ1-6	NA	CASSPRERARSPLHF	TGTGCCAGCTCACCACGGGAGAGGGCCCGTTCACCCCTCCACTTT
NA	TRBV11-2	TRBJ2-5	NA	CASSARAETQYF	TGTGCCAGCAGCGCCAGGGCGGAGACCCAGTACTTC
NA	TRBV29-1	TRBJ1-5	NA	CSVTDGSNQPQHF	TGCAGCGTGACTGACGGAAGCAATCAGCCCCAGCATTTT
TRBD1	TRBV30	TRBJ1-2	NA	CAWVTGEGYTF	TGTGCCTGGGTGACAGGGGAAGGCTACACCTTC
NA	TRBV5-4	TRBJ1-2	NA	CASSLEGGSYGYTF	TGTGCCAGCAGCTTGGAAGGGGGAAGCTATGGCTACACCTTC
NA	TRBV15	TRBJ1-1	NA	CATSRGVVSNTEAFF	TGTGCCACCAGCAGGGGTGTTGTGTCTAACACTGAAGCTTTCTTT